The 5 T cell receptor beta chains below all came from one sample that was sequenced in a study of blood T cell repertoires in COVID-19. The repertoire was sequenced with immunoSEQ multiplex PCR; TCRdb's copy has only in-frame clones and lacks some. This sample has 100,000 to 150,000 clones, with roughly 80% found just once. Input material: peripheral blood. Receptors originate from a woman of 80 years or more with acute or convalescent COVID-19.

The V and J genes are TRBV6-6 and TRBJ2-2; 7 bases agree with TRBD2. V was clipped by 6 bases and J by 3 bases; unmatched bases: 10. This CDR3 region has 16 residues. Germline V CDR1 and CDR2: MNHNY, SVGAGI (reference sequence). The CDR3 region is CASSIAGPGYTGELFF. CDR3 nucleotide sequence: TGTGCCAGCAGCATAGCGGGTCCAGGTTACACCGGGGAGCTGTTTTTT.

This rearrangement joins TRBV6-6 to TRBJ2-1, with 8 bases matching TRBD1. The junction had 4 bases not matched to a gene; V was cut back by 5 bases and J by 4 bases. The CDR3 is 14 amino acids. Germline V gene data show CDR1 as MNHNY and CDR2 as SVGAGI (reference sequence). This CDR3 is CASSRQGFYNEQFF. The DNA for the CDR3 is TGTGCCAGCAGTAGACAGGGGTTTTACAATGAGCAGTTCTTC.

V and J are TRBV14 and TRBJ2-1; TRBD1 is a possible D gene (5 bases). This CDR3 has 13 amino acids. Between the trimmed V and J ends, which lost 2 bases and 4 bases, there was a span of 6 bases. Germline V CDR1 and CDR2: SGHDN, FVKESK. This CDR3 reads CASSQNRYNEQFF. CDR3 bases: TGTGCCAGCAGCCAAAACAGGTACAATGAGCAGTTCTTC.

The rearrangement joins TRBV15 to TRBJ2-4; 12 bases map to TRBD2. V dropped 3 bases and J dropped 1; count of bases not matched to a gene: 4. The germline gives CDR1 LNHNV, CDR2 YYDKDF (reference sequence). This CDR3 has 17 amino acids. The CDR3 coding sequence is TGTGCCACCAGCAGTCAACTAGCGGGAGGTGCCAAAAACATTCAGTACTTC. It encodes CATSSQLAGGAKNIQYF.

This clone was observed a few times. This chain uses TRBV18 with TRBJ1-6, with 7 positions matching TRBD1. V was pared by 4 bases and J by 7 bases, with 7 bases of the junction left unmatched. The CDR3 totals 15 residues. Germline V gene data show CDR1 as KGHSH and CDR2 as LQKENI. The CDR3: CASSRTGVGNSPLHF. The CDR3 DNA follows: TGTGCCAGCTCACGTACAGGGGTGGGGAATTCACCCCTCCACTTT. The full variable domain, with the rest looked up from reference TRBV18 and TRBJ1-6, is NAGVMQNPRHLVRRRGQEARLRCSPMKGHSHVYWYRQLPEEGLKFMVYLQKENIIDESGMPKERFSAEFPKEGPSILRIQQVVRGDSAAYFCASSRTGVGNSPLHFGNGTRLTVT.